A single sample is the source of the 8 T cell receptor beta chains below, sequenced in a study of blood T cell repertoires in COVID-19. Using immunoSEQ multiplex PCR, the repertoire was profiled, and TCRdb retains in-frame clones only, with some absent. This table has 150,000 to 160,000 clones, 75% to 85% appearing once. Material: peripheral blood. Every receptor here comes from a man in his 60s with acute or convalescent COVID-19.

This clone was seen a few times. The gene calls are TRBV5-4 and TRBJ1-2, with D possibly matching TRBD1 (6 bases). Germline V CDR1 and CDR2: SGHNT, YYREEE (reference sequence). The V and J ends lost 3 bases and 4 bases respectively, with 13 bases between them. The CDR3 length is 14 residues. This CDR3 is CASSSRTVGYGYTF. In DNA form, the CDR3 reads TGTGCCAGCAGCTCCCGGACAGTCGGCTATGGCTACACCTTC.

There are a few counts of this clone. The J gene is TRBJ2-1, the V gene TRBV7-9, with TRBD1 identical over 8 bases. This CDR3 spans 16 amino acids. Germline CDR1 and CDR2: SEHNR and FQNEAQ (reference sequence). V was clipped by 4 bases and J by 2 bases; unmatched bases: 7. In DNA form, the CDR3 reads TGTGCCAGCAGCTCTACAGGGGGAGTCACCTACAATGAGCAGTTCTTC. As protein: CASSSTGGVTYNEQFF. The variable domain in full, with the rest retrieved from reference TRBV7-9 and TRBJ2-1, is DTGVSQNPRHKITKRGQNVTFRCDPISEHNRLYWYRQTLGQGPEFLTYFQNEAQLEKSRLLSDRFSAERPKGSFSTLEIQRTEQGDSAMYLCASSSTGGVTYNEQFFGPGTRLTVL.

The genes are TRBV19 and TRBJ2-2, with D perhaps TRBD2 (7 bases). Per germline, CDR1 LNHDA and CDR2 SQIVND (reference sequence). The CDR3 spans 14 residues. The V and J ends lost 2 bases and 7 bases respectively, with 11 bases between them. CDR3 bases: TGTGCCAGTAGTATACAGGGGAGGGTCGGGGAGCTGTTTTTT. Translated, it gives CASSIQGRVGELFF.

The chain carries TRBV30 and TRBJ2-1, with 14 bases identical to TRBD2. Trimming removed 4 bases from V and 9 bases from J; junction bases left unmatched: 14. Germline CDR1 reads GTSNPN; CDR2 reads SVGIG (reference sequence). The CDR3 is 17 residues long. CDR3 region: CAWNPPLTSGRAGEQFF. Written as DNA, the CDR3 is TGTGCCTGGAATCCCCCGCTGACTAGCGGGAGGGCCGGTGAGCAGTTCTTC.

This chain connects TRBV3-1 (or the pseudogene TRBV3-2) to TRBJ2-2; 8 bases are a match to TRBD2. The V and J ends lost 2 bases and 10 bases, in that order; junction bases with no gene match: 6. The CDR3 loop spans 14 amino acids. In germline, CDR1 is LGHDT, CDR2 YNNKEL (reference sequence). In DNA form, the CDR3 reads TGTGCCAGCAGCCAACGCCCCGGGGGGGCGGAGCTGTTTTTT. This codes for CASSQRPGGAELFF.

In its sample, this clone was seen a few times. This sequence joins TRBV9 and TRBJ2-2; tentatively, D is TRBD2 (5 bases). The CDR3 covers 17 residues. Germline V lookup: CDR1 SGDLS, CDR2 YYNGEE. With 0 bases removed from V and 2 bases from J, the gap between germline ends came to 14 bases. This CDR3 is CASSVGSSGGNTGELFF. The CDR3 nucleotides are TGTGCCAGCAGCGTAGGTTCGTCTGGAGGTAACACCGGGGAGCTGTTTTTT.

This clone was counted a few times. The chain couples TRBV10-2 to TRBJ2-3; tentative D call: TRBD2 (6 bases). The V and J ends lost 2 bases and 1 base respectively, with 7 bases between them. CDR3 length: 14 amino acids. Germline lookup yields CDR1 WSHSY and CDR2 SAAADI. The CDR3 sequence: CASSERGGTDTQYF. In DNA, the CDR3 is TGCGCCAGCAGTGAGCGCGGGGGCACAGATACGCAGTATTTT.

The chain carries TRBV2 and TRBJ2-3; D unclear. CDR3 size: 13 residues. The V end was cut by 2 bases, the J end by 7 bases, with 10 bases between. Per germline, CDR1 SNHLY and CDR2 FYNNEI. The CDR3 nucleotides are TGTGCCAGCAGTGAAAGGCAGGTCTATACGCAGTATTTT. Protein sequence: CASSERQVYTQYF.